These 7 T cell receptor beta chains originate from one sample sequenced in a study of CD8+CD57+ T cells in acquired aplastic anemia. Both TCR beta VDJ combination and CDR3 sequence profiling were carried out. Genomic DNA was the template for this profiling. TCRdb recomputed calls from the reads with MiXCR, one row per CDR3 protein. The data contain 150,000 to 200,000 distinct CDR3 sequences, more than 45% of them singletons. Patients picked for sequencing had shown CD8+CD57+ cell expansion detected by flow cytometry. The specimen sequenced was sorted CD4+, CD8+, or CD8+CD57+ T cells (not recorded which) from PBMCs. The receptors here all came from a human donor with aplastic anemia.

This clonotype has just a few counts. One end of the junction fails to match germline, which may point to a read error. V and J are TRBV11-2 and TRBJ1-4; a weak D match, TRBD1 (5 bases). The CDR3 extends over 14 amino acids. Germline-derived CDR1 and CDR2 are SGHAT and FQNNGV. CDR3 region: CASSLGRGAEKLLF. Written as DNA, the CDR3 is TGTGCCAGCAGCTTGGGGCGGGGAGCAGAAAAACTGCTTTTT.

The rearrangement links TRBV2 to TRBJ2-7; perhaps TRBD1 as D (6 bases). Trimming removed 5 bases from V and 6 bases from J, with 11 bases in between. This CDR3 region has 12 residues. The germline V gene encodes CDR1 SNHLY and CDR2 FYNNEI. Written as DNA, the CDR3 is TGTGCCAGCAGTTCGCAGGGGCCCGAGCAGTACTTC. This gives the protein CASSSQGPEQYF.

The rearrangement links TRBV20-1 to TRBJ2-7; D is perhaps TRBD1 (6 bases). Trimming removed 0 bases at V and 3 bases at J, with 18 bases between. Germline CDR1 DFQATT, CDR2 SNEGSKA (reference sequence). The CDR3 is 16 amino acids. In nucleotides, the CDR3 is TGCAGTGCTAGAGATGAGGTGATGGGACACAGCTACGAGCAGTACTTC. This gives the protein CSARDEVMGHSYEQYF.

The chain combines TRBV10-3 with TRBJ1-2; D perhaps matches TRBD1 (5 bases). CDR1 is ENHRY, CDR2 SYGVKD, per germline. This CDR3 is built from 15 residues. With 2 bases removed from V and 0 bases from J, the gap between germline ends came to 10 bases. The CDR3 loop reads CAISEGGVTNYGYTF. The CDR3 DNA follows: TGTGCCATCAGTGAGGGGGGAGTTACTAACTATGGCTACACCTTC.

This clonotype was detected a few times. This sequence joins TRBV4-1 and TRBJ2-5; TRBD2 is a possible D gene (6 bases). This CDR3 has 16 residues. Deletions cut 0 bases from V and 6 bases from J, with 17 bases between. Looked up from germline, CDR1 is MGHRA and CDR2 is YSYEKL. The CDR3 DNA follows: TGCGCCAGCAGCCAAGATTACGGGGGTGTTTCAAAGACCCAGTACTTC. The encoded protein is CASSQDYGGVSKTQYF.

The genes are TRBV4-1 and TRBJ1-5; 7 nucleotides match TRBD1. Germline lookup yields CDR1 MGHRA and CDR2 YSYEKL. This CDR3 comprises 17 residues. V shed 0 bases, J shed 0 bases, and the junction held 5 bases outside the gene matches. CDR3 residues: CASSQDAQGGSNQPQHF. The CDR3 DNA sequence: TGCGCCAGCAGCCAAGATGCCCAGGGGGGTAGCAATCAGCCCCAGCATTTT.

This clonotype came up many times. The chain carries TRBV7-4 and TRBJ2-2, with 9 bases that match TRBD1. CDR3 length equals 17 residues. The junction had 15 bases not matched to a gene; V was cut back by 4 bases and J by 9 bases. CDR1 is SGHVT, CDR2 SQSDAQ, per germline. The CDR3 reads CASSWATGTGSPRELFF. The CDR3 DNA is TGTGCCAGCAGCTGGGCCACCGGGACAGGGTCCCCCAGGGAGCTGTTTTTT.